This entry lists 7 T cell receptor beta chains sequenced from one sample in a study of cytotoxic CD8 clonotypes in ibrutinib-treated CLL. Sequenced by immunoSEQ multiplex PCR; TCRdb stores in-frame clones only, minus some. The sample lists about 140,000 clones; about 70% were seen once. The sample consisted of PBMCs, taken after 24 months of ibrutinib treatment. Receptor source: a human donor with chronic lymphocytic leukemia.

The V call is TRBV10-3, the J call TRBJ2-7; 11 nucleotides agree with TRBD2. The germline V gene has CDR1 ENHRY and CDR2 SYGVKD. The ends lost 6 bases at V and 3 bases at J; junction bases unmatched: 4. The CDR3 runs to 14 residues. CDR3 sequence reads: CAIRPGLADYEQYF. The DNA for the CDR3 is TGTGCCATCAGGCCGGGACTAGCGGACTACGAGCAGTACTTC.

The chain links TRBV19 to TRBJ1-4; D is unclear. The ends were cut back, 5 bases at V and 3 bases at J, with 4 bases in the middle. CDR1 and CDR2 from the germline V gene are LNHDA and SQIVND (reference sequence). This CDR3 region has 12 residues. The CDR3 nucleotides are TGTGCCAGTAGTTTCTCTAATGAAAAACTGTTTTTT. Residues: CASSFSNEKLFF.

The rearrangement uses TRBV27 and TRBJ2-3; the D is unclear. Germline CDR1 is MNHEY and CDR2 is SMNVEV (reference sequence). Trimming cost V 6 bases and J 2 bases, with 6 bases left between them. CDR3 size: 12 residues. CDR3 nucleotides: TGTGCCAGCAGCCCCCCCACAGATACGCAGTATTTT. As protein: CASSPPTDTQYF.

This clone has just one count. The CDR3 DNA reads as TGTGCCAGTACCCATCGTGGGGGGGGACAAGAGACCCAGTACTTC. This sequence encodes CASTHRGGGQETQYF. The chain uses TRBV19 and TRBJ2-5; 7 bases match TRBD2. V shed 7 bases and J 2 bases; nucleotides not matched to a gene: 10. The length of the CDR3 is 15 residues. Germline assignment: CDR1 LNHDA and CDR2 SQIVND (reference sequence).

This sequence joins TRBV7-3 and TRBJ2-7; D may match TRBD1 or TRBD2 (5 bases each). Trimming stripped 5 bases from V and 7 bases from J, with 18 bases between. This CDR3 comprises 14 residues. The germline gives CDR1 SGHTA, CDR2 FQGTGA. The CDR3 region has the DNA TGTGCCAGCAGCCTGGCCCTCGGGACGGGTGAGCAGTACTTC. It translates to CASSLALGTGEQYF.

The genes are TRBV28 and TRBJ2-5, with 7 bases lining up with TRBD2. This CDR3 comprises 14 residues. The V segment lost 3 bases and the J segment 4 bases; nucleotides outside the gene matches: 5. CDR1 is MDHEN, CDR2 SYDVKM, per germline. This CDR3 is CASSLVWGGETQYF. The CDR3 DNA reads TGTGCCAGCAGTTTGGTTTGGGGGGGAGAGACCCAGTACTTC.

In this sample, this clone turned up a few times. The rearrangement uses TRBV6-4 and TRBJ2-3, with 10 bases lining up with TRBD2. Trimming removed 4 bases from V and 4 bases from J; junction bases left unmatched: 8. Looked up from germline, CDR1 is MRHNA and CDR2 is SNTAGT. There are 16 residues in the CDR3. The CDR3 spells CASSAEAGGPPDTQYF. In DNA form, the CDR3 reads TGTGCCAGCAGTGCCGAAGCGGGAGGGCCGCCAGATACGCAGTATTTT.